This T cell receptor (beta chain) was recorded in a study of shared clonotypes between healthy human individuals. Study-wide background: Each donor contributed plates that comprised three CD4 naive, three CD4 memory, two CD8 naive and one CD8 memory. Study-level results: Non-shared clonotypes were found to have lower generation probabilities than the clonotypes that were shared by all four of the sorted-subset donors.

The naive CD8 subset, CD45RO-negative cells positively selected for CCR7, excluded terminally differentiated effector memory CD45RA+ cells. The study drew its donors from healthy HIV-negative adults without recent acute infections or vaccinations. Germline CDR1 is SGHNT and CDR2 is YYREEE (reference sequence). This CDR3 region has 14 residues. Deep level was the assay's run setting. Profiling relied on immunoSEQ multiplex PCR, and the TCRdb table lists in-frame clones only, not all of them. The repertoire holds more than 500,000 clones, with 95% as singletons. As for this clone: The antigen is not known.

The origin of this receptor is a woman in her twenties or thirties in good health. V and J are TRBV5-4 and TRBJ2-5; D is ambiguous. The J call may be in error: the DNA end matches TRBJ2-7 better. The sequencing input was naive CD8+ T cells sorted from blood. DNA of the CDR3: TGTGCCAGCAGCCTCGGCGTGAGCTCCTACGAGCAGTACTTC. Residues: CASSLGVSSYEQYF.